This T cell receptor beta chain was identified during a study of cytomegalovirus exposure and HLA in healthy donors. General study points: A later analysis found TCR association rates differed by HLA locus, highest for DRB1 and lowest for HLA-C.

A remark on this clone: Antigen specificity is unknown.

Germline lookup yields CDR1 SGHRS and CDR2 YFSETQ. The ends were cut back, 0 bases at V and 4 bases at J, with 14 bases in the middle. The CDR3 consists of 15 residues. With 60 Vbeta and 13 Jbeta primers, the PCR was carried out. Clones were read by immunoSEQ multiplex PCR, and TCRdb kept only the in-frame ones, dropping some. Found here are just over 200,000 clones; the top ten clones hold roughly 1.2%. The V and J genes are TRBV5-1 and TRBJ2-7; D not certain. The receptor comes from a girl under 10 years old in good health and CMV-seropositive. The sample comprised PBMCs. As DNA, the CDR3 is TGCGCCAGCAGCTTGGGGTCAGTTTTGAGGTACGAGCAGTACTTC. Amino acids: CASSLGSVLRYEQYF.